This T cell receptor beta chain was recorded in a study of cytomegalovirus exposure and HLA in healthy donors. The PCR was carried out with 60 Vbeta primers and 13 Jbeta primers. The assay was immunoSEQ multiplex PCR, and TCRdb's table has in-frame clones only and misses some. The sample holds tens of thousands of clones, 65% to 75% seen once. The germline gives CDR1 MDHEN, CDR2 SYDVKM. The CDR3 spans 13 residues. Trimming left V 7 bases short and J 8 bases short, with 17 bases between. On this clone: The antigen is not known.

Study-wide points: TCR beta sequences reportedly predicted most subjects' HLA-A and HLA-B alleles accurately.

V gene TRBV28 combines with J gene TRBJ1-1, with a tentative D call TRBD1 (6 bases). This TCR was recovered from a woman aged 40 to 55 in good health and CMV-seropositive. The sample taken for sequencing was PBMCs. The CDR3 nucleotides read TGTGCCAGCATCCCCGGGGGGGGCGAAGAAGCTTTCTTT. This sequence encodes CASIPGGGEEAFF. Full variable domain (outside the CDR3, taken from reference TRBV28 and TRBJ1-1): DVKVTQSSRYLVKRTGEKVFLECVQDMDHENMFWYRQDPGLGLRLIYFSYDVKMKEKGDIPEGYSVSREKKERFSLILESASTNQTSMYLCASIPGGGEEAFFGQGTRLTVV.